The 20 T cell receptor beta chains given below trace back to one sample, sequenced in a study of cytomegalovirus exposure and HLA in healthy donors. Use of 60 Vbeta and 13 Jbeta primers characterized the PCR. The protocol was immunoSEQ multiplex PCR, while the TCRdb copy is restricted to in-frame clones and leaves out a portion. The repertoire holds 110,000 to 150,000 clones, with about 76% as singletons. What was sequenced was PBMCs. The receptors were gathered from a male donor in good health and CMV-seronegative.

J is TRBJ1-4 and V is TRBV2; unclear D gene. CDR1 is SNHLY, CDR2 FYNNEI, per germline. The CDR3 loop spans 16 amino acids. Between the trimmed V and J ends, which lost 6 bases and 1 base, there was a span of 15 bases. In DNA, the CDR3 is TGTGCCAGCAGCGTTCGTGGCCGCAGAACTAATGAAAAACTGTTTTTT. Protein sequence: CASSVRGRRTNEKLFF.

The chain carries TRBV2 and TRBJ1-1; TRBD1 matches at 8 bases. The CDR3 contains 13 residues. The V gene end was trimmed by 6 bases and the J gene end by 4 bases; junction bases not matched to a gene: 4. Looked up from germline, CDR1 is SNHLY and CDR2 is FYNNEI. CDR3 region: CASRQGVGTEAFF. DNA for the CDR3: TGTGCCAGCAGACAGGGGGTGGGCACTGAAGCTTTCTTT.

This chain joins TRBV9 and TRBJ1-1; D perhaps matches TRBD1 (6 bases). There are 14 residues in the CDR3. The germline V gene has CDR1 SGDLS and CDR2 YYNGEE. V lost 3 bases to trimming and J lost 5 bases, with 14 bases between them. CDR3 protein: CASSDTGGRTEAFF. CDR3 coding DNA: TGTGCCAGCAGCGACACGGGGGGGCGGACTGAAGCTTTCTTT.

This clone was recorded only once. This sequence joins TRBV5-1 and TRBJ2-5, with 8 bases lining up with TRBD2. This CDR3 region has 16 residues. The germline gives CDR1 SGHRS, CDR2 YFSETQ. The junction had 11 bases not matched to a gene; V was cut back by 1 base and J by 6 bases. The CDR3 DNA sequence: TGCGCCAGCAGCTTGTCGACGGGGGGGCTCGAAAAGACCCAGTACTTC. Translated: CASSLSTGGLEKTQYF.

CDR3 sequence: CASSKSRQGVRLDTQYF. Here the CDR3 DNA reads TGTGCCAGCAGCAAGTCCCGACAGGGGGTAAGGTTGGATACGCAGTATTTT. J is TRBJ2-3 and V is TRBV21-1; TRBD1, as called in the table, went unchecked against the DNA. TRBV21-1 is a pseudogene. The CDR3 spans 17 residues.

CDR3 protein: CASRPSGTGFYGYTF. CDR3 DNA: TGTGCCAGCAGGCCTTCTGGGACAGGGTTCTATGGCTACACCTTC. This sequence joins TRBV6-5 and TRBJ1-2; TRBD1 matches at 9 bases. In germline, CDR1 is MNHEY, CDR2 SVGAGI. The CDR3 length is 15 residues. The junction had 9 bases not matched to a gene; V was cut back by 6 bases and J by 4 bases.

This clone showed up just a few times. The V call is TRBV6-1, the J call TRBJ2-3; tentative D call: TRBD1 (6 bases). The length of the CDR3 is 17 residues. Trimming took 4 bases from V and 1 from J, leaving 18 bases between them. Looked up from germline, CDR1 is MNHNS and CDR2 is SASEGT. The CDR3 bases are TGTGCCAGCAGTGCAGACCGGACAGTCAAGGGCACAGATACGCAGTATTTT. Translated: CASSADRTVKGTDTQYF.

This clone has just a few counts. The chain uses TRBV6-5 and TRBJ1-1, with D hard to call. Between the trimmed V and J ends, which lost 4 bases and 1 base, there was a span of 7 bases. The CDR3 consists of 13 residues. The germline gives CDR1 MNHEY, CDR2 SVGAGI. CDR3 in amino acids: CASSLQRNTEAFF. The CDR3 DNA sequence: TGTGCCAGCAGTTTACAAAGGAACACTGAAGCTTTCTTT.

This clone was recorded once. The chain couples TRBV15 to TRBJ1-2, with a tentative D call TRBD1 (6 bases). V was cut by 3 bases and J by 2 bases, with 7 bases left in between. Germline CDR1 and CDR2: LNHNV and YYDKDF (reference sequence). This CDR3 contains 13 residues. The CDR3 bases are TGTGCCACCAGCAGGGACAGAAACTATGGCTACACCTTC. Its translation: CATSRDRNYGYTF.

V usage is TRBV5-1 and J usage is TRBJ2-5; 9 nucleotides line up with TRBD2. Unmatched junction bases numbered 8, after V lost 4 bases and J lost 7 bases. The CDR3 is 14 residues long. CDR1 is SGHRS and CDR2 is YFSETQ in the germline V gene. The CDR3 sequence: CASSLAGRPATQYF. CDR3 coding DNA: TGCGCCAGCAGCCTAGCGGGGCGCCCAGCGACCCAGTACTTC.

The chain uses TRBV9 and TRBJ2-3; TRBD2 agrees at 7 bases. V was clipped by 3 bases and J by 2 bases; unmatched bases: 3. Germline CDR1 is SGDLS and CDR2 is YYNGEE. CDR3 size: 14 residues. CDR3 sequence (DNA): TGTGCCAGCAGCGCCGGACTAGACACAGATACGCAGTATTTT. Translating it yields CASSAGLDTDTQYF.

In its sample, this clone was seen once. This chain joins TRBV6-5 and TRBJ1-1, with D tentatively TRBD1 (6 bases). The V end was cut by 7 bases, the J end by 4 bases, with 16 bases between. This CDR3 comprises 14 residues. The germline V gene encodes CDR1 MNHEY and CDR2 SVGAGI. The CDR3 nucleotides are TGTGCCAGCACCCTAGGAACAGGGTTCACTGAAGCTTTCTTT. Translated: CASTLGTGFTEAFF.

The chain is built from TRBV6-6 and TRBJ2-5; 7 bases are shared with TRBD2. V was clipped by 7 bases and J by 11 bases; unmatched bases: 7. The CDR3 totals 11 residues. In germline, CDR1 is MNHNY, CDR2 SVGAGI (reference sequence). In DNA, the CDR3 is TGTGCCAGCACCCTCCGGGGGGAGCAGTACTTC. Translation gives CASTLRGEQYF.

V is TRBV5-1 and J is TRBJ2-7, with 9 bases fitting TRBD1. The CDR3 runs to 14 residues. V lost 3 bases and J lost 6; bases outside the gene matches: 7. The germline gives CDR1 SGHRS, CDR2 YFSETQ. The CDR3 here is CASSSYRGPGEQYF. For the CDR3, the DNA is TGCGCCAGCAGCTCGTACAGGGGGCCGGGCGAGCAGTACTTC.

J is TRBJ2-7 and V is TRBV18; D ambiguous. The CDR3 covers 11 residues. V was pared by 5 bases and J by 3 bases, with 5 bases between. Looked up from germline, CDR1 is KGHSH and CDR2 is LQKENI. CDR3 loop: CASSSIYEQYF. In DNA form, the CDR3 reads TGTGCCAGCTCATCCATCTACGAGCAGTACTTC. Supplemented by reference TRBV18 and TRBJ2-7, the full variable domain reads NAGVMQNPRHLVRRRGQEARLRCSPMKGHSHVYWYRQLPEEGLKFMVYLQKENIIDESGMPKERFSAEFPKEGPSILRIQQVVRGDSAAYFCASSSIYEQYFGPGTRLTVT.

The J gene is TRBJ2-2, the V gene TRBV11-2, with a weak D call TRBD1 (6 bases). This CDR3 comprises 15 residues. In germline, CDR1 is SGHAT, CDR2 FQNNGV. The V and J ends lost 4 bases and 0 bases respectively, with 9 bases between them. The CDR3 sequence is CASSYRDPNTGELFF. The DNA of the CDR3 is TGTGCCAGCAGCTACAGGGACCCGAACACCGGGGAGCTGTTTTTT.

This clone was seen only once. V usage is TRBV5-1 and J usage is TRBJ2-5; 7 bases are a match to TRBD1. V gave up 1 base and J gave up 1 base; unmatched junction bases: 7. Germline V gene sequence: CDR1 SGHRS, CDR2 YFSETQ. The CDR3 totals 16 residues. The CDR3 bases are TGCGCCAGCAGCTTGAATCCCGGGACAGTCCAAGAGACCCAGTACTTC. Amino acids: CASSLNPGTVQETQYF.

As to this clone: At the DNA level, this CDR3 is encoded by other sequences in the same sample as well. This chain links TRBV5-1 with TRBJ2-3; 8 nucleotides line up with TRBD2. Germline CDR1 reads SGHRS; CDR2 reads YFSETQ. The CDR3 is made up of 15 amino acids. V shed 3 bases and J 5 bases; nucleotides not matched to a gene: 8. As DNA, the CDR3 is TGCGCCAGCAGCTCTAGCGGCCGGGGGGGAGATACGCAGTATTTT. It specifies CASSSSGRGGDTQYF.

The V call is TRBV7-9, the J call TRBJ1-2; 9 nucleotides line up with TRBD1. The CDR3 has 14 amino acids. Germline V gene sequence: CDR1 SEHNR, CDR2 FQNEAQ (reference sequence). Unmatched junction bases numbered 6, after V lost 5 bases and J lost 5 bases. CDR3 sequence: CASSRGGTGYGYTF. CDR3 coding DNA: TGTGCCAGCAGCCGAGGGGGGACAGGGTATGGCTACACCTTC.

The sample holds one count of this clone. The chain recombines TRBV28 with TRBJ1-2; TRBD1 might be the D (6 bases). Per the germline V gene, CDR1 is MDHEN and CDR2 is SYDVKM. The CDR3 is 14 amino acids. V lost 5 bases, J lost 8 bases, and 18 bases lay in between. For the CDR3, the DNA is TGTGCCAGCAGTCGAACCGACAGGTTTTACGGCTACACCTTC. Translating it yields CASSRTDRFYGYTF.